The rows below give T cell receptor beta chains drawn from one sample of a study of blood T cell repertoires in COVID-19. Libraries were prepared by immunoSEQ multiplex PCR; TCRdb keeps only in-frame clonotypes and omits some of them. The data show about 480,000 clones, with roughly 89% seen just once and roughly 0.9% held by the top ten. What was sequenced was peripheral blood. The source is a young man with COVID-19, enrolled during active disease. CDR3s include the opening cysteine and the closing phenylalanine or tryptophan. Each record gives: CDR3 length, V gene, clone size, J gene, D gene, CDR3 protein, CDR3 DNA. The D gene is left open where the match is weak. Some rows mark clone size as missing; the rest say once, few, many or name a class of expanded clone.

12	TRBV9	-	TRBJ1-2	TRBD1	CASRGTGGGYTF	TGTGCCAGCAGAGGCACAGGGGGTGGCTACACCTTC
19	TRBV9	-	TRBJ2-1	-	CASSSGDGGFFSSYNEQFF	TGTGCCAGCAGCTCGGGGGATGGCGGCTTCTTCAGCTCCTACAATGAGCAGTTCTTC
16	TRBV19	-	TRBJ2-2	TRBD1	CASTTAGQGWTGELFF	TGTGCCAGTACAACCGCCGGACAGGGGTGGACCGGGGAGCTGTTTTTT
16	TRBV20-1	-	TRBJ1-4	-	CSASILPGATNEKLFF	TGCAGTGCTAGTATCCTACCAGGGGCAACTAATGAAAAACTGTTTTTT
16	TRBV6-6	-	TRBJ2-3	-	CASSYSTGPSTDTQYF	TGTGCCAGCAGTTACTCGACAGGTCCTAGCACAGATACGCAGTATTTT
15	TRBV6-5	-	TRBJ1-1	-	CASRPGRGGNTEAFF	TGTGCCAGCAGACCCGGACGGGGGGGCAACACTGAAGCTTTCTTT
13	TRBV7-3	-	TRBJ2-5	-	CASSLAAQETQYF	TGTGCCAGCAGCTTAGCGGCCCAAGAGACCCAGTACTTC
15	TRBV6-5	-	TRBJ2-5	TRBD2	CASNHSGKRGETQYF	TGTGCCAGCAACCATAGCGGGAAACGGGGAGAGACCCAGTACTTC
15	TRBV3-1/TRBV3-2	-	TRBJ2-5	TRBD2	CASSQSSGSGETQYF	TGTGCCAGCAGCCAGAGTAGCGGGAGTGGGGAGACCCAGTACTTC
16	TRBV12-5	-	TRBJ1-5	TRBD1	CASGLFTGGAGQPQHF	TGTGCTAGTGGTTTGTTCACAGGGGGCGCAGGTCAGCCCCAGCATTTT
13	TRBV15	-	TRBJ2-2	-	CATSRSVTGELFF	TGTGCCACCAGCAGAAGCGTCACCGGGGAGCTGTTTTTT
14	TRBV19	-	TRBJ1-1	TRBD1	CASTLQGRQGSAFF	TGTGCCAGTACCCTACAAGGTAGACAGGGGTCAGCTTTCTTT
15	TRBV11-2	-	TRBJ1-3	-	CASSRLRGSGNTIYF	TGTGCCAGCAGCCGTCTCAGGGGCTCTGGAAACACCATATATTTT
15	TRBV4-1	-	TRBJ1-1	TRBD1	CASSQDMGQPIEAFF	TGCGCCAGCAGCCAAGATATGGGACAGCCTATTGAAGCTTTCTTT
15	TRBV11-3	-	TRBJ2-2	TRBD1	CASSARQGADGELFF	TGTGCCAGCAGCGCCAGACAGGGGGCGGACGGGGAGCTGTTTTTT
15	TRBV6-2/TRBV6-3	-	TRBJ1-5	-	CASSYLTTPDQPQHF	TGTGCCAGCAGTTACCTTACAACACCCGATCAGCCCCAGCATTTT
15	TRBV6-5	-	TRBJ2-5	-	CASSYSDYPEAAQYF	TGTGCCAGCAGTTACTCGGACTATCCCGAAGCGGCCCAGTACTTC
16	TRBV19	-	TRBJ1-5	TRBD1	CASSISTGVPNQPQHF	TGTGCCAGTAGTATTTCGACAGGGGTCCCCAATCAGCCCCAGCATTTT
14	TRBV5-4	-	TRBJ1-3	-	CASSDRSSGNTIYF	TGTGCCAGCAGCGACCGGAGCTCTGGAAACACCATATATTTT
14	TRBV24-1	-	TRBJ1-2	-	CATSDVTGNYGYTF	TGTGCCACCAGTGACGTCACAGGGAACTATGGCTACACCTTC
13	TRBV7-3	-	TRBJ2-1	-	CASSLLSDNEQFF	TGTGCCAGCAGCTTATTGTCCGACAATGAGCAGTTCTTC
13	TRBV5-6	few	TRBJ1-5	-	CASSLQGSQPQHF	TGTGCCAGCAGCTTGCAGGGGAGTCAGCCCCAGCATTTT
15	TRBV4-1	-	TRBJ1-1	TRBD1	CASSSRTGTGAEAFF	TGCGCCAGCAGCTCCCGAACCGGGACAGGGGCTGAAGCTTTCTTT
14	TRBV7-8	-	TRBJ2-5	-	CASSLLANQETQYF	TGTGCCAGCAGCCTTCTAGCGAACCAAGAGACCCAGTACTTC
12	TRBV24-1	-	TRBJ1-2	-	CATSEGGYGYTF	TGTGCCACCAGTGAAGGAGGGTATGGCTACACCTTC
13	TRBV5-4	-	TRBJ2-5	-	CASSTQSAETQYF	TGTGCCAGCAGCACCCAAAGTGCGGAGACCCAGTACTTC
14	TRBV29-1	-	TRBJ2-1	-	CSVKVELTYNEQFF	TGCAGCGTTAAGGTTGAACTAACCTACAATGAGCAGTTCTTC
13	TRBV29-1	many	TRBJ1-2	TRBD1	CSVGTGRSLGYTF	TGCAGCGTGGGGACAGGAAGGAGTCTTGGCTACACCTTC
15	TRBV27	-	TRBJ1-5	TRBD1	CASSRTGGSYQPQHF	TGTGCCAGCAGTAGGACAGGGGGTTCCTATCAGCCCCAGCATTTT
11	TRBV6-5	few	TRBJ2-1	-	CASSFGNEQFF	TGTGCCAGCAGTTTCGGGAATGAGCAGTTCTTC
13	TRBV7-9	-	TRBJ2-1	TRBD2	CASSSGNYNEQFF	TGTGCCAGCAGCAGCGGGAATTACAATGAGCAGTTCTTC
17	TRBV5-4	-	TRBJ2-2	TRBD2	CASSAGLAGGRTGELFF	TGTGCCAGCAGCGCGGGACTAGCGGGAGGGCGAACCGGGGAGCTGTTTTTT
15	TRBV6-5	once	TRBJ2-7	TRBD1	CAINDRDRVNNEQYF	TGTGCCATCAACGACCGGGACAGGGTTAACAACGAGCAGTACTTC
15	TRBV5-1	-	TRBJ1-5	-	CASSLEGKGNQPQHF	TGCGCCAGCAGCTTGGAGGGGAAAGGCAATCAGCCCCAGCATTTT
17	TRBV12-5	-	TRBJ2-2	TRBD2	CASGLVPLAGGTGELFF	TGTGCTAGTGGTTTGGTTCCTTTAGCGGGAGGAACCGGGGAGCTGTTTTTT
14	TRBV30	-	TRBJ2-7	-	CAWRAWSPSQEQYF	TGTGCCTGGAGGGCGTGGAGTCCCTCGCAAGAGCAGTACTTC
12	TRBV3-1/TRBV3-2	-	TRBJ2-7	-	CASSQDLLEQYF	TGTGCCAGCAGCCAAGATCTCTTGGAGCAGTACTTC
15	TRBV3-1/TRBV3-2	-	TRBJ2-7	TRBD1	CASSQDQGGYYEQYF	TGTGCCAGCAGCCAAGACCAAGGGGGCTACTACGAGCAGTACTTC
16	TRBV21-1	-	TRBJ1-4	-	CASSKARDRGNEKLFF	TGTGCCAGCAGCAAAGCCCGGGACAGGGGGAATGAAAAACTGTTTTTT
14	TRBV5-6	-	TRBJ1-1	-	CASSLESGLSEAFF	TGTGCCAGCAGCTTGGAGTCAGGGTTATCTGAAGCTTTCTTT
16	TRBV15	-	TRBJ2-2	TRBD1	CATSRRDRTNTGELFF	TGTGCCACCAGCCGCCGGGACAGGACTAACACCGGGGAGCTGTTTTTT
14	TRBV19	-	TRBJ2-1	-	CASSEGSAYNEQFF	TGTGCCAGTAGTGAGGGATCAGCGTACAATGAGCAGTTCTTC
15	TRBV6-5	-	TRBJ2-1	-	CASSYSDSSGNEQFF	TGTGCCAGCAGTTACTCGGACAGCTCTGGGAATGAGCAGTTCTTC
15	TRBV6-5	-	TRBJ2-1	TRBD2	CASSQGLAPYNEQFF	TGTGCCAGCAGCCAAGGACTAGCGCCCTACAATGAGCAGTTCTTC
14	TRBV19	once	TRBJ1-2	-	CASNTNTGSGGYTF	TGTGCCAGTAACACCAACACAGGGTCTGGTGGCTACACCTTC
15	TRBV9	-	TRBJ2-1	-	CASSVASAGRNEQFF	TGTGCCAGCAGCGTAGCTTCGGCAGGGCGCAATGAGCAGTTCTTC